This T cell receptor beta chain was sequenced during a study of cytotoxic CD8 clonotypes in ibrutinib-treated CLL. Study information: Recorded responses included around 25 partial and 2 complete; following median about 68 months, approximately 14 stayed remitted and some 12 progressed. Points from the study as a whole: Circulating CD8+ T-cell counts were tracked by baseline clonality, which exceeded that of age-matched healthy donors.

TCRdb's copy holds only in-frame clones and misses some; the assay was immunoSEQ multiplex PCR. The table has roughly 97,000 clones, around 73% seen once. Germline CDR1 reads SEHNR; CDR2 reads FQNEAQ (reference sequence). Trimming took 4 bases from V and 5 from J, leaving 11 bases between them. This CDR3 is built from 13 residues. Note on this clone: Its antigen remains unidentified.

Sample: PBMCs, taken after 12 months of ibrutinib treatment. The chain combines TRBV7-9 with TRBJ1-2; possibly TRBD1 for D (6 bases). This receptor was taken from a human donor with chronic lymphocytic leukemia. The CDR3: CASSSRQAYGYTF. CDR3 nucleotide sequence: TGTGCCAGCAGCTCGAGACAGGCGTATGGCTACACCTTC. Together with reference TRBV7-9 and TRBJ1-2, the CDR3 gives the full variable domain: DTGVSQNPRHKITKRGQNVTFRCDPISEHNRLYWYRQTLGQGPEFLTYFQNEAQLEKSRLLSDRFSAERPKGSFSTLEIQRTEQGDSAMYLCASSSRQAYGYTFGSGTRLTVV.